Following are 6 T cell receptor beta chains from one sample sequenced in a study of blood T cells in healthy people across ages (dated by TCRdb to about 2015). Library preparation used 5' RACE. A second PCR of roughly 7 to 11 cycles was performed with a sample-barcoded 5' primer and a J-beta primer mix. In-frame beta chains were kept once TCRdb had trimmed the public reads at Q25 with fastp and called clones with MiXCR. One record per CDR3 amino acid sequence lists the most common genes and DNA. The table for this sample lists some 1.8 million distinct CDR3 sequences; 35% to 50% of them were counted only once. 23% of the sample goes to the ten largest clones. The material sequenced was blood. All receptors derive from a human donor in good health.

V and J are TRBV6-5 and TRBJ2-4; the match to TRBD1 covers 8 bases. The DNA end favors TRBJ2-7, so the J call may be wrong. The V gene's germline CDR1 is MNHEY and CDR2 SVGAGI. The CDR3 has 16 amino acids. The CDR3 bases are TGTGCCAGCAGTTCCTCCCCGGGACAGGTAATCTACGAGCAGTACTTC. As protein: CASSSSPGQVIYEQYF.

This clonotype came up once. This chain uses TRBV6-5 with TRBJ1-2, with no clear D. Trimming stripped 0 bases from V and 8 bases from J, with 13 bases between. The CDR3 loop spans 14 amino acids. Germline CDR1 reads MNHEY; CDR2 reads SVGAGI. For the CDR3, the DNA is TGTGCCAGCAGTTACTCGGAGGAGCTGGGCGGCTACACCTTC. This gives the protein CASSYSEELGGYTF.

The table lists this clonotype with a count of one. One end of the junction is discordant with germline, which a read error may explain. The gene calls are TRBV9 and TRBJ1-2; 7 nucleotides line up with TRBD1. The CDR3 is made up of 15 amino acids. Germline V gene sequence: CDR1 SGDLS, CDR2 YYNGEE. The CDR3 nucleotides read TGTACCAGCAGCGTAGGACAGGAGGCAAACTATGGCTACACCTTC. Its translation is CTSSVGQEANYGYTF.

The chain joins TRBV10-3 to TRBJ1-2; D unclear. This CDR3 spans 14 amino acids. CDR1 is ENHRY, CDR2 SYGVKD, per germline. The V end lost 4 bases, the J end lost 2 bases, and 11 bases lay between the germline ends. This chain's CDR3 is CAISGEEINYGYTF. CDR3 nucleotides: TGTGCCATCAGTGGAGAAGAGATCAACTATGGCTACACCTTC.

This clonotype has just a few counts. The J gene is TRBJ1-5, the V gene TRBV12-3 or TRBV12-4; D remains ambiguous. V was clipped by 7 bases and J by 3 bases, with 10 bases between them. The CDR3 consists of 13 residues. The CDR3 DNA reads as TGTGCCAGCAACCTGGCTTTCAATCAGCCCCAGCATTTT. It is translated as CASNLAFNQPQHF.

V usage is TRBV18 and J usage is TRBJ1-5; 7 positions agree with TRBD1. This CDR3 is 16 amino acids long. V shed 4 bases and J 5 bases; nucleotides not matched to a gene: 11. Germline V lookup: CDR1 KGHSH, CDR2 LQKENI. CDR3 bases: TGTGCCAGCTCACTTAGGCAGGGGGGCGCTGATCAGCCCCAGCATTTT. It translates to CASSLRQGGADQPQHF.